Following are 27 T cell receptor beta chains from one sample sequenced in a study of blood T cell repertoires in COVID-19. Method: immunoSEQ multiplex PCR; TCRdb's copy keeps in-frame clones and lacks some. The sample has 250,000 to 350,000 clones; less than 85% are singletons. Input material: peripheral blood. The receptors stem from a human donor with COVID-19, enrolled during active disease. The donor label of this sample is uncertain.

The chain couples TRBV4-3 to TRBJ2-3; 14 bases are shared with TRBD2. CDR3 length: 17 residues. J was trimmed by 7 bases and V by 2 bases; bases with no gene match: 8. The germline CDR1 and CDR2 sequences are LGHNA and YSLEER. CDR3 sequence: CASSQTGTSGSSNTQYF. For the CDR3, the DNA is TGCGCCAGCAGCCAAACAGGGACTAGCGGGAGTTCCAATACGCAGTATTTT.

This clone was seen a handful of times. The CDR3 DNA is TGTGCCATCAACCCGGGACAGGGGAATAATTCACCCCTCCACTTT. The encoded protein is CAINPGQGNNSPLHF. The chain couples TRBV10-3 to TRBJ1-6; 10 nucleotides agree with TRBD1. The CDR3 has 15 amino acids. The germline V gene has CDR1 ENHRY and CDR2 SYGVKD. V dropped 7 bases and J dropped 5; count of bases not matched to a gene: 5.

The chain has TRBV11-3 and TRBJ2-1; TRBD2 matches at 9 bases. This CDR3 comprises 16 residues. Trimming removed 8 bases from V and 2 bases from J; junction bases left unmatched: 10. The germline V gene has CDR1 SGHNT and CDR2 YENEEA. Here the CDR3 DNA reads TGTGCCAGCTCAGCCCTGACTAGCGGCACCTACAATGAGCAGTTCTTC. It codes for CASSALTSGTYNEQFF.

The CDR3 protein is CASSQVFAGTVPGTGELFF. For the CDR3, the DNA is TGTGCCAGCAGCCAAGTATTTGCGGGAACGGTTCCGGGCACCGGGGAGCTGTTTTTT. The chain has TRBV14 and TRBJ2-2; D perhaps matches TRBD2 (6 bases). V lost 1 base and J lost 4, with 22 bases in between. Per the germline V gene, CDR1 is SGHDN and CDR2 is FVKESK. The CDR3 has 19 amino acids.

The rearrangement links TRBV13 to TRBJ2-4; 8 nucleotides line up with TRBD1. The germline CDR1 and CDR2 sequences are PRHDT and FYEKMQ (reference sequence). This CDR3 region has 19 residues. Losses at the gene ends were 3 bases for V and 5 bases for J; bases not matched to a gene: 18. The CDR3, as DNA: TGTGCCAGCAGCTTCAGGGGGCACGTTTGGCGGGCCGAGGAAAACATTCAGTACTTC. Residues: CASSFRGHVWRAEENIQYF.

CDR3 protein: CAWSPPEGGTLLQGRNEQFF. The CDR3 coding sequence is TGTGCCTGGAGTCCTCCTGAGGGAGGGACTCTTCTCCAGGGGAGAAATGAGCAGTTCTTC. This chain links TRBV30 with TRBJ2-1, with D perhaps TRBD2 (7 bases). The V gene's germline CDR1 is GTSNPN and CDR2 SVGIG (reference sequence). CDR3 length: 20 amino acids. V dropped 2 bases and J dropped 7 bases, with 33 bases sitting between them.

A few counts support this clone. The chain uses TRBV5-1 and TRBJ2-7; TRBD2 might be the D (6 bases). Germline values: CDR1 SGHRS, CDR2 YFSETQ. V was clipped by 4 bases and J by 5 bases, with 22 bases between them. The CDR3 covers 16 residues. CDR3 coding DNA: TGCGCCAGCAGCCCCGCTGGGACTCCCTATGAGAACGAGCAGTACTTC. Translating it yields CASSPAGTPYENEQYF.

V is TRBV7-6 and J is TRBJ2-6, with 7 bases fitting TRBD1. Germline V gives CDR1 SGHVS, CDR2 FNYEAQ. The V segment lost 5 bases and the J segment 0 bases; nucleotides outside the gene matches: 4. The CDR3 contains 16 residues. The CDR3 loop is CASSGQVVSGANVLTF. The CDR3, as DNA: TGTGCCAGCAGCGGACAGGTAGTCTCTGGGGCCAACGTCCTGACTTTC.

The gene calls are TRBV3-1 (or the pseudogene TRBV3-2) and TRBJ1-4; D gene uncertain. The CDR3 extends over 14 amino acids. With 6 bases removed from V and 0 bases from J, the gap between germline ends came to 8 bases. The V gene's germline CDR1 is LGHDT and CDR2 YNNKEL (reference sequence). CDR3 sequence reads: CASRSFATNEKLFF. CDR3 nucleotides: TGTGCCAGCAGATCTTTTGCAACTAATGAAAAACTGTTTTTT.

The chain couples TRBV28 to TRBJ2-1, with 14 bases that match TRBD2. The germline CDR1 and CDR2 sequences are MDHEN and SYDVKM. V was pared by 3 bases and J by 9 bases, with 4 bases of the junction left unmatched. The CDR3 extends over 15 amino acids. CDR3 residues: CASSLGLAGVGEQFF. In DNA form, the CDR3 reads TGTGCCAGCAGTTTGGGACTAGCGGGAGTTGGTGAGCAGTTCTTC.

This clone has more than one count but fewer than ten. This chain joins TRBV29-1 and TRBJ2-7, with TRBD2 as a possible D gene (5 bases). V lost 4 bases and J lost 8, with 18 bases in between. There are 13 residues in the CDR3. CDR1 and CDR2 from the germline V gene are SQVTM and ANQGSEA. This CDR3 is CSVVGWSGSKQYF. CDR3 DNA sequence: TGCAGCGTTGTAGGCTGGTCTGGGAGTAAGCAGTACTTC.

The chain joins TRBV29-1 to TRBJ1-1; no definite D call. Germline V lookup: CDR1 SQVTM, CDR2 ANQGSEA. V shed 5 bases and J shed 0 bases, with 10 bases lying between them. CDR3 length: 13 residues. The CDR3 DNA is TGCAGCGTTTTTGAGCCGATGAACACTGAAGCTTTCTTT. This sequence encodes CSVFEPMNTEAFF.

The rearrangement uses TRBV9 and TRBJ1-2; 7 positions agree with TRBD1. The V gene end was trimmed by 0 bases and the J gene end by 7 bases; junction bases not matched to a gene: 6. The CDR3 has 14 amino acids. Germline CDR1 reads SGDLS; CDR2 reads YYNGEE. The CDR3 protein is CASSVGGRGVGYTF. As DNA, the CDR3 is TGTGCCAGCAGCGTAGGGGGCAGGGGGGTTGGCTACACCTTC.

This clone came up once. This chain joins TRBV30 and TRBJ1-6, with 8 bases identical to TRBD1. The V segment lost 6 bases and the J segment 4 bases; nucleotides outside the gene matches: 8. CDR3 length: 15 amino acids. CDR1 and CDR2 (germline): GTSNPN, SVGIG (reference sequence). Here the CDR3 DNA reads TGTGCCTGTGCGACAGGGGCTAATTATAATTCACCCCTCCACTTT. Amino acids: CACATGANYNSPLHF.

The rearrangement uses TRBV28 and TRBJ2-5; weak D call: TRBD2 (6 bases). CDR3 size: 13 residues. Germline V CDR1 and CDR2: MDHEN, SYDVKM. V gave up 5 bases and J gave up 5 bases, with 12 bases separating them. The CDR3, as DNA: TGTGCCAGCAGTCATCAAGGAGGGGAGACCCAGTACTTC. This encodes CASSHQGGETQYF. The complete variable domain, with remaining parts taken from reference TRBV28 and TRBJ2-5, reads DVKVTQSSRYLVKRTGEKVFLECVQDMDHENMFWYRQDPGLGLRLIYFSYDVKMKEKGDIPEGYSVSREKKERFSLILESASTNQTSMYLCASSHQGGETQYFGPGTRLLVL.

The CDR3 is CAISDPGTATYEQYF. The CDR3 DNA sequence: TGTGCCATCAGTGATCCCGGGACAGCGACCTACGAGCAGTACTTC. The chain uses TRBV10-3 and TRBJ2-7; 7 positions agree with TRBD1. With V trimmed by 3 bases and J by 2 bases, 7 bases remained unmatched. The CDR3 has 15 residues. Germline CDR1 reads ENHRY; CDR2 reads SYGVKD.

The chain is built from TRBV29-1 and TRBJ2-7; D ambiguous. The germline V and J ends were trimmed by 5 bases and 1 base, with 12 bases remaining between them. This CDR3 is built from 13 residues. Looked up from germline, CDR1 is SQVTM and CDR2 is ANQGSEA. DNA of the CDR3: TGCAGCGTTCGTTCAACAGTGTCCTACGAGCAGTACTTC. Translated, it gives CSVRSTVSYEQYF.

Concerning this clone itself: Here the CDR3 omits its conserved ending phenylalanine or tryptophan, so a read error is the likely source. In DNA form, the CDR3 reads TGTGCCAGCAGTTTTCGACTGAACACTGAAGCTTTCCTT. Translation gives CASSFRLNTEAFL. The chain has TRBV12-3 or TRBV12-4 and TRBJ1-1, with D hard to call. The CDR3 consists of 13 residues. The V gene lost 3 bases and the J gene lost 0 bases, with 5 bases spanning the gap.

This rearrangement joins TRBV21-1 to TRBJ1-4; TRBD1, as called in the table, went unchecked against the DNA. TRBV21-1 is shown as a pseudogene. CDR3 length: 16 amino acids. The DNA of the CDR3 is TGTGCCAGCAGCAAAGAGGGGACAGCTCCAAATGAAAAACTGTTTTTT. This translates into CASSKEGTAPNEKLFF.

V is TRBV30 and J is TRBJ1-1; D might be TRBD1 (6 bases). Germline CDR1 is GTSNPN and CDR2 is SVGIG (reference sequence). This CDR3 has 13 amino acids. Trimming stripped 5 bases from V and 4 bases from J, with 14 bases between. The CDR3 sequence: CAWGKGVGTEAFF. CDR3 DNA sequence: TGTGCCTGGGGGAAGGGGGTAGGCACTGAAGCTTTCTTT.

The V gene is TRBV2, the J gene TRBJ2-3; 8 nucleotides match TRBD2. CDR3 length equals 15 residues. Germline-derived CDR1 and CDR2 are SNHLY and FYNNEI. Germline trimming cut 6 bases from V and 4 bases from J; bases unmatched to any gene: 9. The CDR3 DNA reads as TGTGCCAGCAGGAGCGGGAGTCACGGTCCAGATACGCAGTATTTT. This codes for CASRSGSHGPDTQYF.

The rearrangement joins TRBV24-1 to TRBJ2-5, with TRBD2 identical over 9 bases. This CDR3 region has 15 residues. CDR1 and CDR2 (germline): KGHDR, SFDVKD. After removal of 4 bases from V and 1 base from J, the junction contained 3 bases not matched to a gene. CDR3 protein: CATSDWTSAQETQYF. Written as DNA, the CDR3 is TGTGCCACCAGTGACTGGACTAGCGCCCAAGAGACCCAGTACTTC.

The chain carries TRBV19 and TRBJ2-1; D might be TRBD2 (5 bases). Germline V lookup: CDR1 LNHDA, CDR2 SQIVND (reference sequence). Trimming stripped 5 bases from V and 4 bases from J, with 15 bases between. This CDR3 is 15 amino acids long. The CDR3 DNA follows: TGTGCCAGTAGTCCCTTTAGTGGGAGTTACAATGAGCAGTTCTTC. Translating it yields CASSPFSGSYNEQFF. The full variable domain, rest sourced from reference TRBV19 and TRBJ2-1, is DGGITQSPKYLFRKEGQNVTLSCEQNLNHDAMYWYRQDPGQGLRLIYYSQIVNDFQKGDIAEGYSVSREKKESFPLTVTSAQKNPTAFYLCASSPFSGSYNEQFFGPGTRLTVL.

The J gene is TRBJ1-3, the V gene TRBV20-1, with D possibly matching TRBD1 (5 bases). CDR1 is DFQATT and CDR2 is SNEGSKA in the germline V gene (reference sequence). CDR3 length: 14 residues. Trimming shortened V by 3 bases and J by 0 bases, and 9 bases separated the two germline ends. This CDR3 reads CSASDRNSGNTIYF. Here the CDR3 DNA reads TGCAGTGCTAGTGACAGAAACTCTGGAAACACCATATATTTT.

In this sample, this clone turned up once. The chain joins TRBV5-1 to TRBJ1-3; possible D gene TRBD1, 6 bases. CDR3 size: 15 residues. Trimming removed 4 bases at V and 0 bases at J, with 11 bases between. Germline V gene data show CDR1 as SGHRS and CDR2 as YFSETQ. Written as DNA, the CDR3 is TGCGCCAGCAGCACGACAGGACGCTCTGGAAACACCATATATTTT. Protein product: CASSTTGRSGNTIYF.

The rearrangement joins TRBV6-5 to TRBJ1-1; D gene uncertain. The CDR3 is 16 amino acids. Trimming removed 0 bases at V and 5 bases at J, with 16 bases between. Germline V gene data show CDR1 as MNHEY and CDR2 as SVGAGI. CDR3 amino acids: CASSYSPAHRRTEAFF. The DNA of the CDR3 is TGTGCCAGCAGTTACTCGCCCGCGCACCGGCGGACTGAAGCTTTCTTT.

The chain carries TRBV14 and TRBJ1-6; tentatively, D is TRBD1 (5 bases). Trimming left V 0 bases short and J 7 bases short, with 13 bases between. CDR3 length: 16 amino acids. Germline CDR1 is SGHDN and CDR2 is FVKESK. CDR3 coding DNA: TGTGCCAGCAGCCAAGAAAGCGGGGCGGGAAATTCACCCCTCCACTTT. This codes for CASSQESGAGNSPLHF.